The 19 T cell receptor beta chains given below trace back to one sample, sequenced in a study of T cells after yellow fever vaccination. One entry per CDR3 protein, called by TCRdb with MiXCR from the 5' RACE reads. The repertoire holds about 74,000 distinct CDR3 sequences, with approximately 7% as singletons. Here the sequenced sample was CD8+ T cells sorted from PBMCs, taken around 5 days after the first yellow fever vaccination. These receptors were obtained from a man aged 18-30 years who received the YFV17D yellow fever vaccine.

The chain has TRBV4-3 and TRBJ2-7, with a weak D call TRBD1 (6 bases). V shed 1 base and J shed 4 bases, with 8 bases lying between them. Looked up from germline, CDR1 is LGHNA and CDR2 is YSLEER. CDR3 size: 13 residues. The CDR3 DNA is TGCGCCAGCAGCCAAGGAGGGGGTTACGAGCAGTACTTC. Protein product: CASSQGGGYEQYF.

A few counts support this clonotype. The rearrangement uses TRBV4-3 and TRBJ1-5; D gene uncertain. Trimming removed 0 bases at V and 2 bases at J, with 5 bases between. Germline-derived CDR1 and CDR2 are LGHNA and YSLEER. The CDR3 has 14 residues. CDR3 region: CASSQETGNQPQHF. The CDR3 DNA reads TGCGCCAGCAGCCAAGAGACTGGCAATCAGCCCCAGCATTTT.

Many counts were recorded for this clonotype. The CDR3 DNA reads TGCGCCAGCAGCCCAGGAACCACCGGCGAGCAGTACTTC. Protein: CASSPGTTGEQYF. The chain uses TRBV4-3 and TRBJ2-7, with unresolved D. Germline CDR1 and CDR2: LGHNA and YSLEER. This CDR3 has 13 residues. Trimming removed 4 bases at V and 6 bases at J, with 13 bases between.

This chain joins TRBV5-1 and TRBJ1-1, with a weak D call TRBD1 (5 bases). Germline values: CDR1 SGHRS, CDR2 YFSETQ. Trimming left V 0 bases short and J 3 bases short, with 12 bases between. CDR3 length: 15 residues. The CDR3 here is CASSLGQGGDTEAFF. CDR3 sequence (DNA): TGCGCCAGCAGCTTGGGGCAGGGTGGGGACACTGAAGCTTTCTTT.

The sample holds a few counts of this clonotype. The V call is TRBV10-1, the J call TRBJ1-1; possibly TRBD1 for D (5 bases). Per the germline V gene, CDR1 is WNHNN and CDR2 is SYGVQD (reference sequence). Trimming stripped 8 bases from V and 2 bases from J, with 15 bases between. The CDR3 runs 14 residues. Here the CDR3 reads CASRPDTSNTEAFF. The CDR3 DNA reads TGCGCCAGCCGTCCGGACACCTCAAACACTGAAGCTTTCTTT.

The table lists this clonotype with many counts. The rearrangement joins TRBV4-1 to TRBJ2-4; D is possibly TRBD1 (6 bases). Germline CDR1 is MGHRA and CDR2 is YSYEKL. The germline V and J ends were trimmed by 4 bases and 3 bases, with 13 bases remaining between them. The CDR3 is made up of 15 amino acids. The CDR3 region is CASSPFSTGKNIQYF. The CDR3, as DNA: TGCGCCAGCAGCCCGTTTTCGACAGGCAAAAACATTCAGTACTTC.

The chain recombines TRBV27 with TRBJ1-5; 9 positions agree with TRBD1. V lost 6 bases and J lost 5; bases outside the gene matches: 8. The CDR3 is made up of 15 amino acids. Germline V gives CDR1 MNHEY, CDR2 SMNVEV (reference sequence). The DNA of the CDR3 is TGTGCCAGCAGCCGAAGGACAGGGGCCGATCAGCCCCAGCATTTT. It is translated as CASSRRTGADQPQHF.

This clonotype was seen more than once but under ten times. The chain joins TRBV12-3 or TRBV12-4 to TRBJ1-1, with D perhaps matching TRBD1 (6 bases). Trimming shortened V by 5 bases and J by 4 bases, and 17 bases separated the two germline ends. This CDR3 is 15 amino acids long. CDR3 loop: CASSQMTGGTTEAFF. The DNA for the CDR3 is TGTGCCAGCAGTCAAATGACAGGAGGTACCACTGAAGCTTTCTTT.

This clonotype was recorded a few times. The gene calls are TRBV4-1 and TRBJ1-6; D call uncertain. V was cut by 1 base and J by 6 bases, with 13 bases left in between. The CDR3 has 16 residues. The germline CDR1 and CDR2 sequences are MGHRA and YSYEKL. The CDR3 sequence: CASSQVAGSANSPLHF. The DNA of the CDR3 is TGCGCCAGCAGCCAAGTCGCGGGCAGCGCTAATTCACCCCTCCACTTT.

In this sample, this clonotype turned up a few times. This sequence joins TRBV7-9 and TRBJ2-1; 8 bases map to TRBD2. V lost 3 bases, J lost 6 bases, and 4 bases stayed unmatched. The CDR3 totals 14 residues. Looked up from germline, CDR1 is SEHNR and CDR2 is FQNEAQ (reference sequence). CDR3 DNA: TGTGCCAGCAGCTTTGGAGCGGGGGTCAATGAGCAGTTCTTC. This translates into CASSFGAGVNEQFF.

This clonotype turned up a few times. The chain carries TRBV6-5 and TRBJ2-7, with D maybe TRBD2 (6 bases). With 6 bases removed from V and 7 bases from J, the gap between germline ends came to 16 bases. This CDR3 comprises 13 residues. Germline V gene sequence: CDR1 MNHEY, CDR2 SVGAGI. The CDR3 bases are TGTGCCAGCAGCGTAGGAGGGGCCGGGGAGCAGTACTTC. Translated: CASSVGGAGEQYF.

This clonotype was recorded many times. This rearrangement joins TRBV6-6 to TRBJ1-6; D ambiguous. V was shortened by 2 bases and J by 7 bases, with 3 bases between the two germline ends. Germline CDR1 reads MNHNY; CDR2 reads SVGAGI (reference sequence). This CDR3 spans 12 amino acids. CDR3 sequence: CASSYPNSPLHF. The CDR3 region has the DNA TGTGCCAGCAGTTACCCGAATTCACCCCTCCACTTT.

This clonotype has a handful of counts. CDR3 sequence (DNA): TGTGCCAGGGGCGGGATTGGCGGGGAGCTGTTTTTT. Its protein is CARGGIGGELFF. The gene calls are TRBV2 and TRBJ2-2; TRBD2 is a possible D gene (6 bases). The germline V and J ends were trimmed by 9 bases and 7 bases, with 12 bases remaining between them. Germline loops: CDR1 SNHLY, CDR2 FYNNEI. The CDR3 runs 12 residues.

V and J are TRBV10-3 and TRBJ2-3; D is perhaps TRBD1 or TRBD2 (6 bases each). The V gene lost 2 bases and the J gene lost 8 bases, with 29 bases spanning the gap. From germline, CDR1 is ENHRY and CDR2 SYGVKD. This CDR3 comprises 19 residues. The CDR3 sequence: CAISEPYTPGGESRGTQYF. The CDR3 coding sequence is TGTGCCATCAGTGAGCCATATACTCCCGGGGGCGAGTCTAGGGGTACGCAGTATTTT.

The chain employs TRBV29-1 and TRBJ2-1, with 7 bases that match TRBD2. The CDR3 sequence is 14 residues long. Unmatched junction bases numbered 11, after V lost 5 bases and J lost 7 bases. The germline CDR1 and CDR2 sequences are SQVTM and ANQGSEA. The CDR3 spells CSVLIWGRVNEQFF. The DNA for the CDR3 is TGCAGCGTTCTCATATGGGGGAGGGTGAATGAGCAGTTCTTC.

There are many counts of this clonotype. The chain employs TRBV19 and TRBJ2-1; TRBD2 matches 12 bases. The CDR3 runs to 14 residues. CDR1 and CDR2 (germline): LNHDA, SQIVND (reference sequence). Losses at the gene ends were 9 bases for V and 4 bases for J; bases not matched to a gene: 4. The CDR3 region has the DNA TGTGCCAGCACAGGACTAGCGGGGTACAATGAGCAGTTCTTC. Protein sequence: CASTGLAGYNEQFF.

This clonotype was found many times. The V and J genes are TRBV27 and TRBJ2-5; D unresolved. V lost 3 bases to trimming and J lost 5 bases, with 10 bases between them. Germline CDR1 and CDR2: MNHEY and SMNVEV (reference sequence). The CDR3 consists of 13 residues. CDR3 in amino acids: CASSFSQTETQYF. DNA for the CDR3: TGTGCCAGCAGTTTTTCGCAGACGGAGACCCAGTACTTC.

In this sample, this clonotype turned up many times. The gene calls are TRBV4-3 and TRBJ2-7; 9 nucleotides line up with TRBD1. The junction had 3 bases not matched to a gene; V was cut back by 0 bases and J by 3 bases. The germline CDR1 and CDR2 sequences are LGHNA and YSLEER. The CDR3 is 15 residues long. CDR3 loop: CASSQERGQGYEQYF. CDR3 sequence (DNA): TGCGCCAGCAGCCAAGAAAGGGGACAGGGCTACGAGCAGTACTTC.

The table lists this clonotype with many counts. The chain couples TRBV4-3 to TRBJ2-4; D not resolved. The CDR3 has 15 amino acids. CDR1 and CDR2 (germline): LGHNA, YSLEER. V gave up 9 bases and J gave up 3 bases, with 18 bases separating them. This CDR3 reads CASSTGEWGKNIQYF. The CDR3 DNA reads TGCGCCAGTTCGACCGGCGAGTGGGGCAAAAACATTCAGTACTTC.